This T cell receptor (beta chain) is from a study of Ad26.COV2.S vaccination and SARS-CoV-2 variants. Study-level points and caveats: Placebo recipients and vaccine recipients were similar in non-spike TCR breadth.

The treatment denotes: roughly 19 received Ad26.COV2.S at low or high dose, single or two shots; about 5 received placebo; per-sample allocation not given. Sampling was done on day 63 after the first vaccine or placebo injection. Worth noting for this clone: Its cognate antigen is unknown.

Trimming took 1 base from V and 8 from J, leaving 11 bases between them. Per germline, CDR1 KGHSH and CDR2 LQKENI. The CDR3 is 13 residues long. The data were produced by immunoSEQ multiplex PCR, yet TCRdb's version contains in-frame clones alone and is incomplete. The sample consists of fewer than 600,000 clones, 70% to 90% of them appearing once. The material was peripheral blood, obtained in a trial of Ad26.COV2.S vaccine versus placebo. The V call is TRBV18, the J call TRBJ1-2, with D hard to call. This TCR was recovered from a person aged 18 to 59 who received the Ad26.COV2.S COVID-19 vaccine or a placebo. The CDR3 DNA reads as TGTGCCAGCTCACCACTGGACGAAGGCGGCTACACCTTC. It encodes CASSPLDEGGYTF.